Following are 18 T cell receptor beta chains from one sample sequenced in a study of shared clonotypes between healthy human individuals. Profiled with immunoSEQ multiplex PCR; TCRdb holds only in-frame clones, not every one. The sample has around 2.1 million clones, about 94% seen once. Sequenced sample: naive CD4+ T cells sorted from blood. Indicated subset: CD45RA+ positively selected. These receptors all stem from a man aged 18 to 30 in good health.

DNA for the CDR3: TGTGCCAGTAGTCCTGAGGGTTATAGCAATCAGCCCCAGCATTTT. This encodes CASSPEGYSNQPQHF. The chain links TRBV19 to TRBJ1-5; no clear D gene. There are 15 residues in the CDR3. V was shortened by 5 bases and J by 0 bases, with 11 bases between the two germline ends. Germline V gene data show CDR1 as LNHDA and CDR2 as SQIVND (reference sequence).

The V gene is TRBV7-2, the J gene TRBJ2-6; D not resolved. Per the germline V gene, CDR1 is SGHTA and CDR2 is FQGNSA. V was trimmed by 2 bases and J by 2 bases, leaving 4 bases between them. The CDR3 has 14 amino acids. CDR3 region: CASSLSPGANVLTF. Written as DNA, the CDR3 is TGTGCCAGCAGCTTATCTCCTGGGGCCAACGTCCTGACTTTC.

This chain connects TRBV6-5 to TRBJ1-6; D ambiguous. The CDR3 covers 15 residues. The germline V gene has CDR1 MNHEY and CDR2 SVGAGI. Between the trimmed V and J ends, which lost 1 base and 7 bases, there was a span of 11 bases. CDR3 sequence reads: CASSYWRASNSPLHF. CDR3 nucleotides: TGTGCCAGCAGTTACTGGCGGGCGTCGAATTCACCCCTCCACTTT.

The J gene is TRBJ2-3, the V gene TRBV28, with D possibly called TRBD1 or TRBD2 (6 bases each). V shed 8 bases and J shed 1 base, with 13 bases lying between them. The CDR3 has 14 residues. Germline V gene data show CDR1 as MDHEN and CDR2 as SYDVKM. In DNA form, the CDR3 reads TGTGCCAGCGGGGGGCGGGGAGGCACAGATACGCAGTATTTT. Protein sequence: CASGGRGGTDTQYF.

CDR3 residues: CASSLALKAGANVLTF. The CDR3 DNA reads as TGTGCCAGCAGCTTAGCGCTGAAGGCTGGGGCCAACGTCCTGACTTTC. This chain links TRBV7-8 with TRBJ2-6, with no clear D. The CDR3 length is 16 residues. CDR1 and CDR2 from the germline V gene are SGHVS and FQNEAQ. V lost 0 bases and J 2 bases, leaving 8 bases between the germline ends.

This chain connects TRBV21-1 to TRBJ2-7; the table assigns TRBD1, which was not confirmed against the DNA. TRBV21-1 is flagged as a pseudogene. The CDR3 loop spans 14 amino acids. CDR3 nucleotide sequence: TGTGCCAGCAGCGTGACAGGGTCGCCCTACGAGCAGTACTTC. It yields the protein CASSVTGSPYEQYF.

As to this clone: Other DNA sequences in the sample encode the same CDR3. The V call is TRBV7-8, the J call TRBJ1-3; TRBD1 matches at 7 bases. The CDR3 length is 15 residues. Germline V gene lookup returns CDR1 SGHVS and CDR2 FQNEAQ. Trimming cost V 2 bases and J 0 bases; bases outside gene matches: 1. In nucleotides, the CDR3 is TGTGCCAGCAGCTTAAGGGACAGCTCTGGAAACACCATATATTTT. Translation: CASSLRDSSGNTIYF. The variable domain in full, completed from reference TRBV7-8 and TRBJ1-3, reads GAGVSQSPRYKVAKRGQDVALRCDPISGHVSLFWYQQALGQGPEFLTYFQNEAQLDKSGLPSDRFFAERPEGSVSTLKIQRTQQEDSAVYLCASSLRDSSGNTIYFGEGSWLTVV.

The rearrangement links TRBV5-1 to TRBJ1-2; D uncertain. The germline V and J ends were trimmed by 4 bases and 1 base, with 14 bases remaining between them. This CDR3 has 15 residues. Germline CDR1 reads SGHRS; CDR2 reads YFSETQ. In DNA, the CDR3 is TGCGCCAGCAGCGGAGGTGATGGGTTTAACTATGGCTACACCTTC. This sequence encodes CASSGGDGFNYGYTF. The variable domain in full, completed from reference TRBV5-1 and TRBJ1-2, reads KAGVTQTPRYLIKTRGQQVTLSCSPISGHRSVSWYQQTPGQGLQFLFEYFSETQRNKGNFPGRFSGRQFSNSRSEMNVSTLELGDSALYLCASSGGDGFNYGYTFGSGTRLTVV.

The gene calls are TRBV29-1 and TRBJ2-5; 8 positions match TRBD2. CDR3 length equals 12 residues. Looked up from germline, CDR1 is SQVTM and CDR2 is ANQGSEA. The trim removed 8 bases at V and 5 bases at J, leaving 7 bases unmatched. CDR3 in amino acids: CSLLGGGETQYF. The CDR3 DNA follows: TGCAGCCTCCTCGGGGGGGGCGAGACCCAGTACTTC.

V is TRBV5-1 and J is TRBJ2-7, with D possibly being TRBD2 (6 bases). The CDR3 length is 15 residues. V was shortened by 10 bases and J by 7 bases, with 27 bases between the two germline ends. Germline V gene sequence: CDR1 SGHRS, CDR2 YFSETQ. This CDR3 is CASTRAGTDYTEQYF. The CDR3 nucleotides read TGCGCCTCTACCCGGGCAGGGACGGACTATACGGAGCAGTACTTC.

The chain recombines TRBV7-9 with TRBJ1-1, with D perhaps TRBD1 (6 bases). This CDR3 has 16 amino acids. Germline CDR1 is SEHNR and CDR2 is FQNEAQ (reference sequence). V was cut by 5 bases and J by 4 bases, with 20 bases left in between. CDR3 sequence reads: CASSERGGRESTEAFF. The CDR3 DNA reads as TGTGCCAGCAGCGAAAGAGGGGGTCGGGAGAGCACTGAAGCTTTCTTT.

In the case of this clone: Other DNA sequences from this sample encode an identical CDR3 as well. This sequence joins TRBV4-1 and TRBJ2-5; D unresolved. CDR3 length: 13 residues. Germline-derived CDR1 and CDR2 are MGHRA and YSYEKL. Trimming removed 1 base at V and 5 bases at J, with 8 bases between. This CDR3 reads CASSQGPMETQYF. DNA for the CDR3: TGCGCCAGCAGCCAAGGGCCTATGGAGACCCAGTACTTC.

The chain employs TRBV4-1 and TRBJ2-5; 8 bases align to TRBD1. The CDR3 is 15 residues long. Germline lookup yields CDR1 MGHRA and CDR2 YSYEKL. Trimming at V came to 6 bases and at J to 5 bases, leaving 11 bases not matched to a gene. The CDR3 sequence is CASSKGQGGVETQYF. The CDR3 nucleotides read TGCGCCAGCAGTAAAGGACAGGGCGGTGTGGAGACCCAGTACTTC.

Notes on this clone: In the same sample, other DNA sequences code for this CDR3. The gene calls are TRBV5-1 and TRBJ2-3; TRBD2 matches at 11 bases. Germline V gene lookup returns CDR1 SGHRS and CDR2 YFSETQ. V lost 3 bases, J lost 4 bases, and 4 bases stayed unmatched. CDR3 length: 15 amino acids. The CDR3 is CASSSLAGGPDTQYF. The CDR3 coding sequence is TGCGCCAGCAGCTCTTTAGCGGGAGGGCCAGATACGCAGTATTTT.

V and J are TRBV6-1 and TRBJ2-1; 7 bases are a match to TRBD2. The germline gives CDR1 MNHNS, CDR2 SASEGT. The CDR3 covers 14 residues. J gave up 3 bases and V 5 bases, and 4 bases lay outside the gene matches. The CDR3, as DNA: TGTGCCAGCAGTCCTCCGGGGGGCTACAATGAGCAGTTCTTC. Its translation is CASSPPGGYNEQFF.

The chain carries TRBV11-2 and TRBJ1-4; 9 nucleotides align to TRBD1. CDR3 length: 15 residues. Germline values: CDR1 SGHAT, CDR2 FQNNGV. V trimming: 5 bases; J trimming: 5 bases; junction bases outside the gene matches: 6. The CDR3 sequence is CASSPPGTGNEKLFF. CDR3 sequence (DNA): TGTGCCAGCAGCCCCCCCGGGACAGGGAATGAAAAACTGTTTTTT.

The chain carries TRBV29-1 and TRBJ2-6, with D possibly being TRBD1 or TRBD2 (5 bases each). V lost 5 bases to trimming and J lost 1 base, with 27 bases between them. Germline lookup yields CDR1 SQVTM and CDR2 ANQGSEA. This CDR3 has 20 amino acids. The CDR3 sequence is CSVRTVTLGRTISGANVLTF. DNA of the CDR3: TGCAGCGTTCGGACTGTTACCCTGGGCAGGACAATTTCTGGGGCCAACGTCCTGACTTTC.

This clone was detected only a few times. V gene TRBV2 combines with J gene TRBJ1-5; the D is unclear. The CDR3 spans 11 residues. V was shortened by 4 bases and J by 11 bases, with 9 bases between the two germline ends. Per germline, CDR1 SNHLY and CDR2 FYNNEI. The CDR3 reads CASSVEGSQHF. CDR3 bases: TGTGCCAGCAGTGTAGAAGGATCCCAGCATTTT.